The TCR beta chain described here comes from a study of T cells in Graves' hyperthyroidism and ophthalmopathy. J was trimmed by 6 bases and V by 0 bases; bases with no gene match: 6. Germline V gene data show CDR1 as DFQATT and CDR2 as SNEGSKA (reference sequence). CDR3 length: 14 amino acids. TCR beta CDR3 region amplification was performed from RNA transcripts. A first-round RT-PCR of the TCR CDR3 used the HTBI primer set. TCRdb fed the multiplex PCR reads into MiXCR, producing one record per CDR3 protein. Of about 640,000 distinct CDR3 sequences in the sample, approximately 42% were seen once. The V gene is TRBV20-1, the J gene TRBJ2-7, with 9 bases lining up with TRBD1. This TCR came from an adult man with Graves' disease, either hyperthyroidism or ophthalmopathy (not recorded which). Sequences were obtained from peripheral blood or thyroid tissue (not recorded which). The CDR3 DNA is TGCAGTGCTAGAGAGGTACAGGGGGCCCGCGAGCAGTACTTC. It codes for CSAREVQGAREQYF.